These 15 T cell receptor beta chains were all obtained from the same sample, sequenced in a study of cytomegalovirus exposure and HLA in healthy donors. Primers: 60 Vbeta forward and 13 Jbeta reverse. TCRdb's copy holds only in-frame clones and misses some; the assay was immunoSEQ multiplex PCR. This sample has some 150,000 clones, with approximately 87% found just once. Sequencing used PBMCs. The receptors were gathered from a middle-aged man in good health and CMV-seronegative.

The rearrangement joins TRBV4-3 to TRBJ2-5, with D possibly matching TRBD2 (6 bases). V dropped 3 bases and J dropped 3 bases, with 17 bases sitting between them. Looked up from germline, CDR1 is LGHNA and CDR2 is YSLEER. The CDR3 is 16 amino acids. CDR3 in amino acids: CASSQGRIGPEETQYF. The CDR3 DNA is TGCGCCAGCAGCCAGGGGAGGATAGGGCCCGAAGAGACCCAGTACTTC.

The chain joins TRBV27 to TRBJ2-1; TRBD2 matches 8 bases. The CDR3 sequence is 14 residues long. Unmatched junction bases numbered 5, after V lost 6 bases and J lost 4 bases. Germline-derived CDR1 and CDR2 are MNHEY and SMNVEV (reference sequence). The CDR3 is CASRLTGGYNEQFF. CDR3 in DNA: TGTGCCAGCAGACTTACGGGGGGGTACAATGAGCAGTTCTTC.

This rearrangement joins TRBV5-1 to TRBJ1-1; D unresolved. The germline V and J ends were trimmed by 1 base and 1 base, with 5 bases remaining between them. Per germline, CDR1 SGHRS and CDR2 YFSETQ. The CDR3 sequence is 13 residues long. In DNA form, the CDR3 reads TGCGCCAGCAGCTTGTTCGGGAACACTGAAGCTTTCTTT. It specifies CASSLFGNTEAFF.

This sequence joins TRBV27 and TRBJ1-2; tentative D call: TRBD1 (6 bases). This CDR3 is 14 amino acids long. Trimming cost V 3 bases and J 7 bases, with 15 bases left between them. Germline-derived CDR1 and CDR2 are MNHEY and SMNVEV (reference sequence). The CDR3 reads CASSLSWQGFGYTF. CDR3 DNA: TGTGCCAGCAGTTTGAGTTGGCAGGGGTTTGGCTACACCTTC.

The table lists this clone with a few counts. The V call is TRBV5-1, the J call TRBJ1-1; D perhaps matches TRBD1 (5 bases). Trimming took off 2 bases at V and 0 bases at J, with 8 bases between the two ends. This CDR3 is 14 amino acids long. Germline V gene sequence: CDR1 SGHRS, CDR2 YFSETQ. The CDR3: CASSFGHMNTEAFF. The CDR3 bases are TGCGCCAGCAGCTTCGGACACATGAACACTGAAGCTTTCTTT.

The rearrangement joins TRBV27 to TRBJ2-7, with TRBD2 identical over 7 bases. The J segment lost 0 bases and the V segment lost 1 base, leaving 12 bases of the junction unmatched. The CDR3 contains 18 residues. Germline V gene lookup returns CDR1 MNHEY and CDR2 SMNVEV (reference sequence). CDR3 nucleotide sequence: TGTGCCAGCAGTTTATTATTGGGGAGGGTGAGGAGCTCCTACGAGCAGTACTTC. It specifies CASSLLLGRVRSSYEQYF.

With respect to this clone: One end of the junction fails to match germline, which may point to a read error. This chain connects TRBV7-9 to TRBJ1-2; unclear D gene. The germline CDR1 and CDR2 sequences are SEHNR and FQNEAQ (reference sequence). There are 12 residues in the CDR3. The CDR3 sequence is CSSSPGENGYTF. The CDR3 nucleotides are TGTTCCAGCAGCCCCGGGGAGAATGGCTACACCTTC.

The chain links TRBV19 to TRBJ2-1; 8 bases line up with TRBD2. The CDR3 extends over 13 amino acids. Germline values: CDR1 LNHDA, CDR2 SQIVND (reference sequence). J lost 6 bases, V lost 8 bases, and 6 bases had no gene match. This CDR3 is CASGAGRGNEQFF. CDR3 nucleotides: TGTGCCAGTGGTGCCGGGAGGGGCAATGAGCAGTTCTTC. Full variable domain (rest looked up from reference TRBV19 and TRBJ2-1): DGGITQSPKYLFRKEGQNVTLSCEQNLNHDAMYWYRQDPGQGLRLIYYSQIVNDFQKGDIAEGYSVSREKKESFPLTVTSAQKNPTAFYLCASGAGRGNEQFFGPGTRLTVL.

V gene TRBV11-2 combines with J gene TRBJ2-3; possible D gene TRBD1, 6 bases. CDR3 length: 15 residues. CDR1 and CDR2 from the germline V gene are SGHAT and FQNNGV. Trimming cost V 5 bases and J 0 bases, with 12 bases left between them. The CDR3 nucleotides are TGTGCCAGCAGCCCTGGGGGCTGGAGCACAGATACGCAGTATTTT. It yields the protein CASSPGGWSTDTQYF.

The gene calls are TRBV30 and TRBJ2-7; D possibly corresponds to TRBD2 (5 bases). The CDR3 has 14 amino acids. Germline CDR1 GTSNPN, CDR2 SVGIG (reference sequence). V shed 7 bases and J shed 0 bases, with 16 bases lying between them. As DNA, the CDR3 is TGTGCCTCTAGTAAGAGCGGCCTCTCCTACGAGCAGTACTTC. Translation: CASSKSGLSYEQYF.

The chain carries TRBV6-1 and TRBJ2-1, with 7 bases matching TRBD1. J gave up 8 bases and V 7 bases, and 14 bases lay outside the gene matches. The CDR3 contains 15 residues. Germline V CDR1 and CDR2: MNHNS, SASEGT. The CDR3 protein is CASTDRDSLSDEQFF. The CDR3 DNA reads TGTGCCAGCACTGACCGGGACAGCTTGTCCGATGAGCAGTTCTTC.

The chain is built from TRBV6-1 and TRBJ1-2; possibly TRBD1 for D (5 bases). Germline V gene lookup returns CDR1 MNHNS and CDR2 SASEGT. CDR3 size: 15 residues. Trimming took 7 bases from V and 8 from J, leaving 23 bases between them. CDR3 DNA: TGTGCCAGCAAGCTAAATCAGGGTGTGGGGGGAGGCTACACCTTC. Protein sequence: CASKLNQGVGGGYTF.

The rearrangement links TRBV4-1 to TRBJ2-5; 14 bases map to TRBD2. V was pared by 6 bases and J by 1 base, with 10 bases of the junction left unmatched. The CDR3 extends over 18 amino acids. CDR1 MGHRA and CDR2 YSYEKL come from the germline V gene. The CDR3 DNA sequence: TGCGCCAGCAGGCGGGGGGGACTAGCGGGAGTTTTCCAAGAGACCCAGTACTTC. Amino acids: CASRRGGLAGVFQETQYF.

The chain couples TRBV5-1 to TRBJ2-3; no clear D. With 4 bases removed from V and 5 bases from J, the gap between germline ends came to 11 bases. Germline values: CDR1 SGHRS, CDR2 YFSETQ. The CDR3 contains 13 residues. This chain's CDR3 is CASSPDTEDTQYF. The CDR3 DNA sequence: TGCGCCAGCAGCCCCGACACAGAAGATACGCAGTATTTT.

This chain links TRBV5-1 with TRBJ2-2; 9 bases match TRBD1. Germline trimming cut 1 base from V and 3 bases from J; bases unmatched to any gene: 4. The germline CDR1 and CDR2 sequences are SGHRS and YFSETQ. CDR3 length: 16 amino acids. In nucleotides, the CDR3 is TGCGCCAGCAGCTTGATCAGGACAGGGGACACCGGGGAGCTGTTTTTT. Encoded protein: CASSLIRTGDTGELFF.